The 5 T cell receptor beta chains listed next were all sequenced from one sample in a study of identical twins. Via MiXCR, TCRdb re-called the 5' RACE reads, giving one row per CDR3 protein. Found here are around 450,000 distinct CDR3 sequences, approximately 14% of them singletons; the top ten hold more than 0.5%. The sample was also linked to a second study, of yellow fever vaccine responses in identical twins.

Sequenced material: CD4+ T cells sorted from blood. All receptors derive from a woman between 18 and 29 years old in good health.

The chain links TRBV14 to TRBJ2-1; a possible D gene is TRBD1 (6 bases). The V gene's germline CDR1 is SGHDN and CDR2 FVKESK. This CDR3 contains 15 residues. V lost 1 base to trimming and J lost 2 bases, with 9 bases between them. The CDR3 protein is CASSQVGDTYNEQFF. CDR3 in DNA: TGTGCCAGCAGCCAAGTGGGGGACACCTACAATGAGCAGTTCTTC.

The rearrangement uses TRBV5-1 and TRBJ2-3, with D tentatively TRBD1 (5 bases). There are 12 residues in the CDR3. The germline V and J ends were trimmed by 5 bases and 5 bases, with 9 bases remaining between them. CDR1 is SGHRS and CDR2 is YFSETQ in the germline V gene. The CDR3 loop is CASSEQVDTQYF. DNA of the CDR3: TGCGCCAGCAGTGAACAGGTAGATACGCAGTATTTT.

This sequence joins TRBV6-6 and TRBJ2-1, with D possibly being TRBD1 (5 bases). Germline values: CDR1 MNHNY, CDR2 SVGAGI (reference sequence). The CDR3 totals 13 residues. The V end lost 8 bases, the J end lost 5 bases, and 13 bases lay between the germline ends. The CDR3 spells CASSMGRDNEQFF. The CDR3, as DNA: TGTGCCAGCTCCATGGGCAGGGACAATGAGCAGTTCTTC.

This clonotype occurred a few times. The chain carries TRBV7-9 and TRBJ2-1; D uncertain. The V gene's germline CDR1 is SEHNR and CDR2 FQNEAQ (reference sequence). The ends were cut back, 4 bases at V and 1 base at J, with 20 bases in the middle. The length of the CDR3 is 18 residues. As DNA, the CDR3 is TGTGCCAGCAGCTCTCTCCGACCTCAATCCTATTCCTACAATGAGCAGTTCTTC. Protein product: CASSSLRPQSYSYNEQFF.

The chain employs TRBV20-1 and TRBJ2-3; 9 bases match TRBD2. Looked up from germline, CDR1 is DFQATT and CDR2 is SNEGSKA (reference sequence). J gave up 5 bases and V 3 bases, and 9 bases lay outside the gene matches. The CDR3 contains 15 residues. CDR3 region: CSASSREGPEDTQYF. In nucleotides, the CDR3 is TGCAGTGCTAGTTCGCGGGAGGGCCCGGAAGATACGCAGTATTTT.